This TCR beta chain emerged from a study of cytomegalovirus exposure and HLA in healthy donors. It was with 60 Vbeta and 13 Jbeta primers that the PCR ran. The table came from immunoSEQ multiplex PCR; TCRdb's copy has only in-frame clones and leaves some out. The table has about 140,000 clones, 78% seen once; the top ten hold less than 3.5%. Germline loops: CDR1 LNHDA, CDR2 SQIVND (reference sequence). This CDR3 has 15 residues. The V end was cut by 0 bases, the J end by 4 bases, with 12 bases between. This chain connects TRBV19 to TRBJ2-5; a possible D gene is TRBD2 (5 bases). The clonotype originates from a male donor in good health and CMV-seronegative. Sequencing was carried out using PBMCs. The CDR3 nucleotides read TGTGCCAGTAGTATAGATCGGGGTGGCCTAGAGACCCAGTACTTC. It translates to CASSIDRGGLETQYF.